This T cell receptor (beta chain) was observed in a study of cytomegalovirus exposure and HLA in healthy donors. The PCR used 60 Vbeta and 13 Jbeta primers. As originally analysed: Unique TCR beta chains totaled roughly 81 million in a later count, with approximately 11 million of them shared. Libraries were prepared by immunoSEQ multiplex PCR; TCRdb keeps only in-frame clonotypes and omits some of them. V and J calls and clone size are those listed in that table; D and trimming were worked out from the DNA. The table has under 150,000 clones, over 60% seen once; the top ten hold just under 6.5%. The CDR3 extends over 15 amino acids. Per the germline V gene, CDR1 is SNHLY and CDR2 is FYNNEI. J lost 4 bases, V lost 6 bases, and 10 bases had no gene match.

The source material was PBMCs. The J gene is TRBJ1-2, the V gene TRBV2; 8 nucleotides align to TRBD1. The sequence was obtained from a woman in her forties in good health and CMV-seronegative. CDR3 amino acids: CASRSRGPESYGYTF. The CDR3 nucleotides are TGTGCCAGCAGGTCCAGGGGGCCGGAGAGCTATGGCTACACCTTC.